Sequencing of this TCR beta chain was carried out in a study of blood T cell repertoires in COVID-19. The J segment lost 4 bases and the V segment lost 1 base, leaving 11 bases of the junction unmatched. The CDR3 consists of 17 residues. CDR1 LGHNA and CDR2 YSLEER come from the germline V gene. Measured with immunoSEQ multiplex PCR; TCRdb has only the in-frame clones, and not every one. This sample yields 150,000 or so clones, of which roughly 90% are seen a single time; just under 3% belongs to the top ten. The sequenced sample consisted of peripheral blood. The chain has TRBV4-3 and TRBJ1-2; TRBD1 matches 8 bases. The origin of this receptor is a man aged 60 to 69 with active or convalescent COVID-19. CDR3 nucleotide sequence: TGCGCCAGCAGCCAAGTTAGGGTTGACAGGGGAACCTATGGCTACACCTTC. It is translated as CASSQVRVDRGTYGYTF.